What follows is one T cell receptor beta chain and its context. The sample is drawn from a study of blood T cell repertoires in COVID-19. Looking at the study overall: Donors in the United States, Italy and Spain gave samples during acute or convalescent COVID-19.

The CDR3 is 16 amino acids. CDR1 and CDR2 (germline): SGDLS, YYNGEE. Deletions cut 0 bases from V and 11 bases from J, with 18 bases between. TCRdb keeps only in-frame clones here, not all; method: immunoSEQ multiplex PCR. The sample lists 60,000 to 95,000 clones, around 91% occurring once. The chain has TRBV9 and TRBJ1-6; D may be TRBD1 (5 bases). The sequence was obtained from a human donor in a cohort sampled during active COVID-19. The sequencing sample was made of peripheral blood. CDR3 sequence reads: CASSVGQGMVNTPLHF. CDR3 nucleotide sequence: TGTGCCAGCAGCGTAGGGCAGGGTATGGTGAACACACCCCTCCACTTT.